The 20 T cell receptor beta chains below come from one sample, sequenced in a study of cytomegalovirus exposure and HLA in healthy donors (dated by TCRdb to the late 2010s). Library generation was performed with the immunoSEQ multiplex PCR assay. For the multiplex PCR, a mixture combining 60 forward primers for TCR Vbeta segments and 13 reverse primers for TCR Jbeta segments was used. Drawn from immuneACCESS, this table holds only the in-frame rearrangements with V and J called that TCRdb kept. Clones are partly lost; checked studies trace under half to an unresolved V gene and leave the rest unexplained. The sample has about 130,000 clones on record, about 73% of them singletons. The ten most abundant clones make up 2.1% of the sample. Specimen: PBMCs. Receptors were obtained from a woman in her 40s in good health and CMV-seropositive.

The chain carries TRBV28 and TRBJ1-5; D perhaps matches TRBD1 (6 bases). The CDR3 length is 18 residues. The V end lost 4 bases, the J end lost 2 bases, and 21 bases lay between the germline ends. Looked up from germline, CDR1 is MDHEN and CDR2 is SYDVKM. The CDR3 sequence: CASSSTGSFSFGNQPQHF. The CDR3 DNA follows: TGTGCCAGCAGTTCTACAGGGAGTTTCAGTTTTGGCAATCAGCCCCAGCATTTT.

CDR3 DNA: TGTGCCAGCTCACCAGCAGGGACAGGGTCTGGCAATCAGCCCCAGCATTTT. Encoded protein: CASSPAGTGSGNQPQHF. This chain links TRBV18 with TRBJ1-5; the match to TRBD1 covers 9 bases. This CDR3 contains 17 residues. Germline values: CDR1 KGHSH, CDR2 LQKENI. Trimming cost V 2 bases and J 2 bases; bases outside gene matches: 7.

V gene TRBV5-1 combines with J gene TRBJ2-1, with 9 bases fitting TRBD2. The CDR3 loop spans 15 amino acids. Germline V gives CDR1 SGHRS, CDR2 YFSETQ. V gave up 2 bases and J gave up 8 bases; unmatched junction bases: 8. This CDR3 reads CASSFLAGFVDEQFF. The CDR3, as DNA: TGCGCCAGCAGCTTTCTAGCGGGATTCGTCGATGAGCAGTTCTTC.

This clone was found once. One end of the junction varies from germline; a read error may be responsible. This sample includes further DNA sequences coding for the same CDR3. The chain combines TRBV5-1 with TRBJ2-2; 9 bases align to TRBD2. Germline CDR1 SGHRS, CDR2 YFSETQ. The CDR3 has 17 amino acids. The chain's CDR3 is CASSLDSGGPTTGELFF. CDR3 nucleotides: TGCGCCAGCAGCTTGGATAGCGGGGGCCCTACCACCGGGGAGTTGTTTTTT.

The J gene is TRBJ2-6, the V gene TRBV19; TRBD2 aligns across 8 bases. Germline trimming cut 8 bases from V and 1 base from J; bases unmatched to any gene: 10. Looked up from germline, CDR1 is LNHDA and CDR2 is SQIVND (reference sequence). The CDR3 totals 17 residues. DNA for the CDR3: TGTGCCAGTGGGCCTGATAGCGGGATGTCTGGGGCCAACGTCCTGACTTTC. Encoded protein: CASGPDSGMSGANVLTF.

This clone was seen more than once but under ten times. Written as DNA, the CDR3 is TGTGCCAGCAGCGAGAGGACAGGGGGTTACGAAAAACTGTTTTTT. It translates to CASSERTGGYEKLFF. This chain links TRBV9 with TRBJ1-4; 10 bases fit TRBD1. V lost 3 bases and J lost 8; bases outside the gene matches: 7. The CDR3 covers 15 residues. Germline CDR1 SGDLS, CDR2 YYNGEE.

A word on this clone: This same CDR3 is encoded by further DNA sequences in the sample. The V gene is TRBV18, the J gene TRBJ2-1; TRBD1 is a possible D gene (5 bases). This CDR3 comprises 14 residues. Germline V CDR1 and CDR2: KGHSH, LQKENI. V shed 3 bases and J shed 6 bases, with 12 bases lying between them. The DNA for the CDR3 is TGTGCCAGCTCACCTCAGGGCCAGGGCAATGAGCAGTTCTTC. Translating it yields CASSPQGQGNEQFF. The whole variable domain, remainder taken from reference TRBV18 and TRBJ2-1, is NAGVMQNPRHLVRRRGQEARLRCSPMKGHSHVYWYRQLPEEGLKFMVYLQKENIIDESGMPKERFSAEFPKEGPSILRIQQVVRGDSAAYFCASSPQGQGNEQFFGPGTRLTVL.

The gene calls are TRBV6-1 and TRBJ1-2; 7 nucleotides match TRBD1. Germline V gene sequence: CDR1 MNHNS, CDR2 SASEGT. V lost 3 bases to trimming and J lost 3 bases; unmatched junction nucleotides: 10. The length of the CDR3 is 16 residues. CDR3 amino acids: CASSDRPGTADYGYTF. CDR3 coding DNA: TGTGCCAGCAGTGACCGGCCCGGGACAGCAGACTATGGCTACACCTTC.

The J gene is TRBJ2-1, the V gene TRBV6-1; 9 bases are a match to TRBD2. This CDR3 spans 16 amino acids. The germline CDR1 and CDR2 sequences are MNHNS and SASEGT. Trimming removed 4 bases from V and 0 bases from J; junction bases left unmatched: 4. In DNA form, the CDR3 reads TGTGCCAGCAGTGCTCTAGCGGGATTCTCCTACAATGAGCAGTTCTTC. This codes for CASSALAGFSYNEQFF.

This clone was seen only a few times. The V and J genes are TRBV7-2 and TRBJ1-2; D possibly corresponds to TRBD1 (5 bases). The V gene lost 6 bases and the J gene lost 0 bases, with 14 bases spanning the gap. Germline V lookup: CDR1 SGHTA, CDR2 FQGNSA. The CDR3 runs to 15 residues. CDR3 bases: TGTGCCAGCAGACCTACAGGAGTCTCTAACTATGGCTACACCTTC. This translates into CASRPTGVSNYGYTF.

The table lists this clone with a count of one. This CDR3 is also generated by other DNA sequences in the sample. The J gene is TRBJ1-2, the V gene TRBV7-2, with no clear D. The CDR3 runs to 14 residues. CDR1 and CDR2 from the germline V gene are SGHTA and FQGNSA. The germline V and J ends were trimmed by 1 base and 2 bases, with 8 bases remaining between them. CDR3 residues: CASSLGTANYGYTF. The CDR3 nucleotides read TGTGCCAGCAGCTTAGGTACAGCCAACTATGGCTACACCTTC.

The V call is TRBV7-8, the J call TRBJ1-2; no clear D. CDR3 length equals 15 residues. V was pared by 1 base and J by 2 bases, with 11 bases between. Looked up from germline, CDR1 is SGHVS and CDR2 is FQNEAQ. Written as DNA, the CDR3 is TGTGCCAGCAGCTTAGAAAGTCTGGCCAACTATGGCTACACCTTC. Its protein product is CASSLESLANYGYTF.

The chain combines TRBV2 with TRBJ1-2; 7 bases fit TRBD1. Trimming at V came to 7 bases and at J to 8 bases, leaving 7 bases not matched to a gene. Looked up from germline, CDR1 is SNHLY and CDR2 is FYNNEI. The CDR3 runs 12 residues. The CDR3 DNA sequence: TGTGCCAGCATGGACAGGACACTCGGCTACACCTTC. Translation: CASMDRTLGYTF.

The chain carries TRBV5-6 and TRBJ1-6, with 7 positions matching TRBD1. Germline lookup yields CDR1 SGHDT and CDR2 YYEEEE. V lost 3 bases, J lost 6 bases, and 12 bases stayed unmatched. The CDR3 covers 17 residues. The CDR3 DNA reads TGTGCCAGCAGCTACCGGGACAGAAGGGGACTTAATTCACCCCTCCACTTT. Residues: CASSYRDRRGLNSPLHF.

This sequence joins TRBV6-6 and TRBJ1-5; 7 positions match TRBD1. The CDR3 is 14 residues long. Losses at the gene ends were 8 bases for V and 0 bases for J; bases not matched to a gene: 4. Germline CDR1 is MNHNY and CDR2 is SVGAGI (reference sequence). The CDR3 reads CASRGQHSNQPQHF. The CDR3 region has the DNA TGTGCCAGCCGGGGACAGCATAGCAATCAGCCCCAGCATTTT.

This clone was found a few times. The chain joins TRBV19 to TRBJ1-6; perhaps TRBD1 as D (6 bases). Germline-derived CDR1 and CDR2 are LNHDA and SQIVND (reference sequence). This CDR3 is built from 17 residues. Trimming stripped 3 bases from V and 0 bases from J, with 12 bases between. The CDR3 is CASSIGTGSSYNSPLHF. CDR3 nucleotides: TGTGCCAGTAGTATCGGTACAGGGAGCTCCTATAATTCACCCCTCCACTTT. The full variable domain, its missing parts supplied by reference TRBV19 and TRBJ1-6, is DGGITQSPKYLFRKEGQNVTLSCEQNLNHDAMYWYRQDPGQGLRLIYYSQIVNDFQKGDIAEGYSVSREKKESFPLTVTSAQKNPTAFYLCASSIGTGSSYNSPLHFGNGTRLTVT.

J is TRBJ2-7 and V is TRBV27; 9 nucleotides agree with TRBD1. The germline CDR1 and CDR2 sequences are MNHEY and SMNVEV (reference sequence). CDR3 length: 17 residues. The V gene end was trimmed by 8 bases and the J gene end by 6 bases; junction bases not matched to a gene: 20. DNA of the CDR3: TGTGCCAGCTCCCTTAGACCCGTGACAGGGGGGGTCGGCGAGCAGTACTTC. It yields the protein CASSLRPVTGGVGEQYF.

This clone was seen more than once but under ten times. The chain uses TRBV28 and TRBJ1-2; 7 bases map to TRBD1. This CDR3 has 14 residues. Trimming removed 6 bases from V and 8 bases from J; junction bases left unmatched: 12. CDR1 and CDR2 from the germline V gene are MDHEN and SYDVKM. Here the CDR3 reads CASRNGEGAGGYTF. In nucleotides, the CDR3 is TGTGCCAGCAGGAACGGAGAGGGGGCTGGCGGCTACACCTTC.

The chain carries TRBV15 and TRBJ1-1, with TRBD1 matching 8 bases. The CDR3 length is 15 residues. The germline gives CDR1 LNHNV, CDR2 YYDKDF (reference sequence). After removal of 8 bases from V and 0 bases from J, the junction contained 8 bases not matched to a gene. CDR3 nucleotides: TGTGCCACCGGAGCAGGGGGCGGGATGAACACTGAAGCTTTCTTT. Translation: CATGAGGGMNTEAFF.

The chain recombines TRBV27 with TRBJ2-7, with TRBD2 identical over 9 bases. This CDR3 contains 16 residues. V trimming: 5 bases; J trimming: 0 bases; junction bases outside the gene matches: 8. From germline, CDR1 is MNHEY and CDR2 SMNVEV (reference sequence). The CDR3 sequence is CASSPSTSGFSYEQYF. As DNA, the CDR3 is TGTGCCAGCAGTCCATCCACTAGCGGGTTCTCCTACGAGCAGTACTTC.